This T cell receptor (beta chain) derives from a study of early stage breast cancer tumors. Clones were read by immunoSEQ multiplex PCR, and TCRdb kept only the in-frame ones, dropping some. This table holds fewer than 35,000 clones, roughly 81% found once. CDR3 length equals 13 residues. The germline V and J ends were trimmed by 0 bases and 11 bases, with 14 bases remaining between them. CDR1 is SGDLS and CDR2 is YYNGEE in the germline V gene. Sequenced input: breast tumor tissue. This chain uses TRBV9 with TRBJ1-2; the D gene is possibly TRBD1 (6 bases). This receptor was obtained from a person aged 25 to 39 with breast cancer. CDR3 coding DNA: TGTGCCAGCAGCGTAGGCGTTCAGGGGTTGTACACCTTC. Protein product: CASSVGVQGLYTF.